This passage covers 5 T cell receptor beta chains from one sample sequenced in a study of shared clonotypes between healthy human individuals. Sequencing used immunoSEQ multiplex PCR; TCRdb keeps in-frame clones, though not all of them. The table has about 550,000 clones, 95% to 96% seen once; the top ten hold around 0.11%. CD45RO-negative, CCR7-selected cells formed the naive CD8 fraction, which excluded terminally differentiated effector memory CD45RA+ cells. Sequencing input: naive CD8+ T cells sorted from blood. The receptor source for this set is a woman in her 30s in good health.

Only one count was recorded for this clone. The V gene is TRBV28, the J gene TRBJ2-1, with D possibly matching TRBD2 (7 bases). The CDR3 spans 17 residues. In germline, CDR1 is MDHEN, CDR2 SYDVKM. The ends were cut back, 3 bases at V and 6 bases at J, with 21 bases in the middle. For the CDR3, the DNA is TGTGCCAGCAGTTTTCATTACCGGGACATAGCGGGCAATGAGCAGTTCTTC. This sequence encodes CASSFHYRDIAGNEQFF.

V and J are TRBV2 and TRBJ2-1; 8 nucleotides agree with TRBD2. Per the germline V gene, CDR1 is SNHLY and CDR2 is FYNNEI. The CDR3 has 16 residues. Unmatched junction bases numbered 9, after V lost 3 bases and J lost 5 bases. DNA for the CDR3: TGTGCCAGCAGTGAGTATCGCGGGAGGACGAACAATGAGCAGTTCTTC. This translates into CASSEYRGRTNNEQFF.

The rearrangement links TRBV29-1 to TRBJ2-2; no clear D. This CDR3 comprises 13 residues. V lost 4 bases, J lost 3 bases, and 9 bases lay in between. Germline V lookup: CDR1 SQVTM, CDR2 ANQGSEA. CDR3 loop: CSVVRHDTGELFF. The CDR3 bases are TGCAGCGTTGTCAGGCATGACACCGGGGAGCTGTTTTTT.

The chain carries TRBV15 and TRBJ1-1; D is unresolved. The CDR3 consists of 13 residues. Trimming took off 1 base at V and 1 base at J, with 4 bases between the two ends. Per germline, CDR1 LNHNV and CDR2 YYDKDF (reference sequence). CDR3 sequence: CATSRGTNTEAFF. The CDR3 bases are TGTGCCACCAGCAGAGGTACGAACACTGAAGCTTTCTTT.

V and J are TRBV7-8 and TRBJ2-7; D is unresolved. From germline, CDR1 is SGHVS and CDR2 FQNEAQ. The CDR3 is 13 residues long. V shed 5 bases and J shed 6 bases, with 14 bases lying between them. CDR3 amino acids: CASSRTTRPEQYF. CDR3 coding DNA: TGTGCCAGCAGCCGCACCACAAGGCCCGAGCAGTACTTC.